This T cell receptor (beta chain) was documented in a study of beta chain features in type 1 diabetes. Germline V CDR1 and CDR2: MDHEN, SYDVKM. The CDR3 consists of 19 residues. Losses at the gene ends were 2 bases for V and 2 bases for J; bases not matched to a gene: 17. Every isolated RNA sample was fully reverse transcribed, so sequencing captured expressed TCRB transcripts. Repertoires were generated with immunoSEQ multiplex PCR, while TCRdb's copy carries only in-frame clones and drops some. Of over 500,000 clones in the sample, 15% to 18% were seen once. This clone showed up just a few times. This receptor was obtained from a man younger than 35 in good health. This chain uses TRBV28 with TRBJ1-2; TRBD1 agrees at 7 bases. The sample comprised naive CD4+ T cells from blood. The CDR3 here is CASSLLTWTGLIENYGYTF. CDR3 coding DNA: TGTGCCAGCAGTTTACTCACCTGGACAGGACTCATTGAAAACTATGGCTACACCTTC.